This section outlines one TCR beta chain sequence together with its context. The record originates from a study of cytomegalovirus exposure and HLA in healthy donors. In nominal health when sampled, donors likely had unrecorded immune exposures nonetheless. Both 60 Vbeta primers and 13 Jbeta primers went into the PCR. Assay: immunoSEQ multiplex PCR; the TCRdb copy retains only in-frame clones and omits some. The repertoire holds more than 100,000 clones, with about 86% as singletons. CDR1 is MNHEY, CDR2 SVGAGI, per germline. The CDR3 is 15 residues long. Trimming removed 3 bases from V and 1 base from J; junction bases left unmatched: 5.

This clonotype was sampled from a woman aged 25 to 39 in good health and CMV-seronegative. The chain has TRBV6-5 and TRBJ1-1, with TRBD1 matching 7 bases. Sequencing was carried out using PBMCs. CDR3 region: CASSYGDSPNTEAFF. CDR3 bases: TGTGCCAGCAGTTATGGGGACAGTCCGAACACTGAAGCTTTCTTT.